Here is one TCR beta chain with its context. Its antigen is still unknown. This sample was included in a study of T cell responses to AZD1222 COVID-19 vaccine. General study results and limits: Donors in the cohort were predominantly white British and more often female, and clonal diversity was possibly underestimated. Spike-specific TCR breadth and depth rose after two AZD1222 doses.

Here immunoSEQ multiplex PCR was the method, and the copy in TCRdb shows in-frame clones only, minus some. The table lists about 200,000 clones, 91% of them singletons. Germline-derived CDR1 and CDR2 are MNHEY and SVGAGI. The junction had 6 bases not matched to a gene; V was cut back by 0 bases and J by 14 bases. This CDR3 contains 14 residues. The chain carries TRBV6-5 and TRBJ1-6, with TRBD1 matching over 8 bases. The source is an adult who received the AZD1222 COVID-19 vaccine. The source material was peripheral blood, sampled 28 days after the second AZD1222 dose. CDR3 bases: TGTGCCAGCAGTTACTCGCAGGGGGCAAAGGCCCTCCACTTT. It yields the protein CASSYSQGAKALHF.